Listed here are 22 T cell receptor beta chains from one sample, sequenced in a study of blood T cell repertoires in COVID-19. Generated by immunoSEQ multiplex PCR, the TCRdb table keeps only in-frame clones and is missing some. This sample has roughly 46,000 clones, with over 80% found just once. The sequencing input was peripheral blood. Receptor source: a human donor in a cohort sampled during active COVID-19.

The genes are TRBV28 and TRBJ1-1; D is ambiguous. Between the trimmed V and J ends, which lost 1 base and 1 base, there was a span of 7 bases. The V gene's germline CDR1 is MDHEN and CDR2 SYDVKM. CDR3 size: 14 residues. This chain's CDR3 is CASSLLFSNTEAFF. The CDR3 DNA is TGTGCCAGCAGTTTATTATTCTCGAACACTGAAGCTTTCTTT.

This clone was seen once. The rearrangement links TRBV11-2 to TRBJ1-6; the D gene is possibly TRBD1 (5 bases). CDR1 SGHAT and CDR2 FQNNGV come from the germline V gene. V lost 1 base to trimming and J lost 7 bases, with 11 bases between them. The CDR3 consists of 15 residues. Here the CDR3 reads CASSLAQGPNSPLHF. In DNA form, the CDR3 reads TGTGCCAGCAGCTTAGCTCAGGGCCCGAATTCACCCCTCCACTTT.

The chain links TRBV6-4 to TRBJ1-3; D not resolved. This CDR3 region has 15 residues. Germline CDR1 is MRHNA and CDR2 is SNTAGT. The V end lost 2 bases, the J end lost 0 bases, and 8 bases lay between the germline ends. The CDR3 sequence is CASSDSISSGNTIYF. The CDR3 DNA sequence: TGTGCCAGCAGTGACAGTATCAGCTCTGGAAACACCATATATTTT.

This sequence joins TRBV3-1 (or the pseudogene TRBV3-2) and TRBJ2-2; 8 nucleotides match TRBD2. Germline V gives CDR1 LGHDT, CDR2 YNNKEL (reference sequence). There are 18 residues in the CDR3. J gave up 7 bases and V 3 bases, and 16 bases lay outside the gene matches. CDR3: CASSHYSETGGPGGELFF. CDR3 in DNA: TGTGCCAGCAGCCACTACTCTGAGACGGGAGGGCCCGGCGGGGAGCTGTTTTTT.

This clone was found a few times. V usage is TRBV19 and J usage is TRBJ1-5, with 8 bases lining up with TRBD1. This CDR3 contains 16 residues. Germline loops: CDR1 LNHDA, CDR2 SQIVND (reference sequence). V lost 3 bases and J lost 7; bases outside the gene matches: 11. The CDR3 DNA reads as TGTGCCAGTAGTATCACGGGCAGGGGGCGACGGCAGCCCCAGCATTTT. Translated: CASSITGRGRRQPQHF.

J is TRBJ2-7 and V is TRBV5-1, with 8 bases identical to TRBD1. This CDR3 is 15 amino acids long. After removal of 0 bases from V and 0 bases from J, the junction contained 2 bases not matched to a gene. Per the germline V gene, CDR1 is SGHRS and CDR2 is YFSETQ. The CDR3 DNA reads TGCGCCAGCAGCTTGGGACAGGGGTTCTCCTACGAGCAGTACTTC. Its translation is CASSLGQGFSYEQYF.

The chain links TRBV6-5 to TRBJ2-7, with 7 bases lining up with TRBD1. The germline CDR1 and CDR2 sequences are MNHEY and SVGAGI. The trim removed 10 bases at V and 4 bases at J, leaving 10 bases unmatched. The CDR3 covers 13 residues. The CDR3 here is CATVRQGTYEQYF. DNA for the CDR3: TGTGCCACCGTTAGACAGGGAACTTACGAGCAGTACTTC.

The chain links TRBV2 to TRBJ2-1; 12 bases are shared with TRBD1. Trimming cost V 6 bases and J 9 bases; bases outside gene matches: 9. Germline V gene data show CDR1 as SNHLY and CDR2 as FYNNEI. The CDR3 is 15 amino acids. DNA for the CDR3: TGTGCCAGCAGAAGGGACAGGGGGCCCTACGGTGAGCAGTTCTTC. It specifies CASRRDRGPYGEQFF.

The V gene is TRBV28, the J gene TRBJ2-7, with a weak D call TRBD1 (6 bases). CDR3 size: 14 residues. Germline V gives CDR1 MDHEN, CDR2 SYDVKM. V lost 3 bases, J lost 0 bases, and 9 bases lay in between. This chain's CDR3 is CASSFRDNSYEQYF. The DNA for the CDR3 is TGTGCCAGCAGTTTTCGGGACAACTCCTACGAGCAGTACTTC.

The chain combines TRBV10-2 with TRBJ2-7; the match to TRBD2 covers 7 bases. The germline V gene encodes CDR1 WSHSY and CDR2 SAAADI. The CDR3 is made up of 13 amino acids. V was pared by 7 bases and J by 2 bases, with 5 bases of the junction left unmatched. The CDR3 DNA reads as TGCGCCAGCAAGGCAGGGAGGGCCTACGAGCAGTACTTC. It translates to CASKAGRAYEQYF.

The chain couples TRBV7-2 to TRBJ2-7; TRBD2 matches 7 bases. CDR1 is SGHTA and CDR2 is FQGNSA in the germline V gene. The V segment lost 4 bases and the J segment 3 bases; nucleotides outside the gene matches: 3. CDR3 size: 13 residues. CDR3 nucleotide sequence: TGTGCCAGCAGCTCCCGGGACTACTACGAGCAGTACTTC. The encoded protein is CASSSRDYYEQYF.

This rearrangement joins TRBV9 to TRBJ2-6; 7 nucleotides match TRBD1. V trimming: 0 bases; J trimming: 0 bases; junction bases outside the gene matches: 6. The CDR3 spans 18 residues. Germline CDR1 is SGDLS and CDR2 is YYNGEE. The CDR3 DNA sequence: TGTGCCAGCAGCGTAGCCGACAGGGCAAGCTCTGGGGCCAACGTCCTGACTTTC. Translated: CASSVADRASSGANVLTF.

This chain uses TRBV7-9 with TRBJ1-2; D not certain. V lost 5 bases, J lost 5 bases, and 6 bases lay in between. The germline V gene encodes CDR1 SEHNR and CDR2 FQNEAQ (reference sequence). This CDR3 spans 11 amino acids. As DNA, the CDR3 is TGTGCCAGCAGCACCGAGTATGGCTACACCTTC. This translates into CASSTEYGYTF. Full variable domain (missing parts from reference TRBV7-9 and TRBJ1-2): DTGVSQNPRHKITKRGQNVTFRCDPISEHNRLYWYRQTLGQGPEFLTYFQNEAQLEKSRLLSDRFSAERPKGSFSTLEIQRTEQGDSAMYLCASSTEYGYTFGSGTRLTVV.

The CDR3 protein is CASSYGLAGAYNEQFF. DNA of the CDR3: TGTGCCAGCAGTTACGGACTAGCGGGGGCCTACAATGAGCAGTTCTTC. The chain joins TRBV6-2 or TRBV6-3 to TRBJ2-1; 13 bases fit TRBD2. V dropped 2 bases and J dropped 2; count of bases not matched to a gene: 0. Germline V CDR1 and CDR2: MNHEY, SVGEGT. This CDR3 comprises 16 residues.

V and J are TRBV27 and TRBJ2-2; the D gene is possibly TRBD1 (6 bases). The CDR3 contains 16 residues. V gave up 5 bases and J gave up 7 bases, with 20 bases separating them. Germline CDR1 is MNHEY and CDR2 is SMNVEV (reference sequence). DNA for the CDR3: TGTGCCAGCAGTATCCCTTTAAGGGGGTGGCACGGGGAGCTGTTTTTT. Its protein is CASSIPLRGWHGELFF.

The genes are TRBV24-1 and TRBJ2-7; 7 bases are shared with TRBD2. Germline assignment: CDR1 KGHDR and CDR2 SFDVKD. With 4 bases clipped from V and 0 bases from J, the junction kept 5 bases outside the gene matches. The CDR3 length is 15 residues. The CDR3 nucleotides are TGTGCCACCAGTGAGCGGGAGTTGAACTCCTACGAGCAGTACTTC. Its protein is CATSERELNSYEQYF.

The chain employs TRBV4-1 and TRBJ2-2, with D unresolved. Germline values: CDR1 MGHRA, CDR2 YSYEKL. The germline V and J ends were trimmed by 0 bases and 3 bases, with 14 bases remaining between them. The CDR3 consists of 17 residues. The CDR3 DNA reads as TGCGCCAGCAGCCAAGACTCGCCGCGAGTGGACACCGGGGAGCTGTTTTTT. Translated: CASSQDSPRVDTGELFF.

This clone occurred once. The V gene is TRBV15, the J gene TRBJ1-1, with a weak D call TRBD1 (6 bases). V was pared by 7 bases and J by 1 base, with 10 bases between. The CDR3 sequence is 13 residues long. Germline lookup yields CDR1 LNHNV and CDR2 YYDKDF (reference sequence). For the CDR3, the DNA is TGTGCCACCAACGTGGACAGGAACACTGAAGCTTTCTTT. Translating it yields CATNVDRNTEAFF.

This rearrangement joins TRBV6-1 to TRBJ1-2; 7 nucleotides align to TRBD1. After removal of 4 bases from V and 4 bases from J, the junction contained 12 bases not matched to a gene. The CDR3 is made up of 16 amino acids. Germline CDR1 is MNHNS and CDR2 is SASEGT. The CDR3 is CASSARRDSAFYGYTF. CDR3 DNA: TGTGCCAGCAGTGCGCGGAGGGACAGCGCCTTCTATGGCTACACCTTC.

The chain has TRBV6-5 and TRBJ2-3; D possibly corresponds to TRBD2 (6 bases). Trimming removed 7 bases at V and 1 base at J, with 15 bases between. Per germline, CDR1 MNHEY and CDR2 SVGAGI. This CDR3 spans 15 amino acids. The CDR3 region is CASILAVHGTDTQYF. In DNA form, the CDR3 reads TGTGCCAGCATTTTAGCGGTTCATGGCACAGATACGCAGTATTTT.

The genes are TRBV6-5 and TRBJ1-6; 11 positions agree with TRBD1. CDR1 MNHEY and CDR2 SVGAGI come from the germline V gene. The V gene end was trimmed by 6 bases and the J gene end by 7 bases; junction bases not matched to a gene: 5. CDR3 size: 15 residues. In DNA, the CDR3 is TGTGCCAGCAGCCGAGGGGACAGGGGGAATTCACCCCTCCACTTT. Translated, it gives CASSRGDRGNSPLHF.

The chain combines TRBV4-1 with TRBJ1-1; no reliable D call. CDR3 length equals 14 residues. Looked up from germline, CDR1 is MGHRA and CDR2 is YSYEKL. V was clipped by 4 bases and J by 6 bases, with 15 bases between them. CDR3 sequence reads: CASSPEGDWPEAFF. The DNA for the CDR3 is TGCGCCAGCAGCCCAGAGGGAGATTGGCCTGAAGCTTTCTTT.